This T cell receptor (beta chain) was sequenced during a study of low-dose radiotherapy and immunotherapy resistance in tumors. On the study more broadly: Patients received 300 mg of oral aspirin each day across four cycles, commencing on cycle 1 day 1. TRAV and TRBV primers primed cDNA for both TCRalpha and TCRbeta.

Germline lookup yields CDR1 SGHRS and CDR2 YFSETQ. This CDR3 has 15 residues. Trimming took 4 bases from V and 1 from J, leaving 14 bases between them. TCRs underwent 15 to 25 PCR cycles of amplification with a constant-region primer and V-primer adapter. TCRdb redid the calling of the reads with MiXCR, one entry per CDR3 protein. The sample records under 60,000 distinct CDR3 sequences, approximately 12% being singletons. This clonotype was picked up a small number of times. Time point in this sample: before trial treatment. The therapy administered to donors comprised nivolumab, ipilimumab, aspirin, low-dose cyclophosphamide and low-dose radiotherapy.

The clonotype was recovered from a female donor with ovarian cancer. The sequenced sample was PBMCs, obtained before treatment. This chain connects TRBV5-1 to TRBJ2-5, with D tentatively TRBD1 or TRBD2 (5 bases each). The CDR3 is CASSLRRDLQETQYF. The CDR3 DNA follows: TGCGCCAGCAGCCTAAGACGGGACCTCCAAGAGACCCAGTACTTC.